The clone carrying this T cell receptor (beta chain) was seen a few times. Germline loops: CDR1 MNHEY, CDR2 SVGAGI. CDR3 length: 15 residues. The use of a sample-barcoded 5' primer and a J-beta primer mix characterized a second PCR of roughly 7 to 12 cycles. TCRdb fed the 5' RACE reads into MiXCR, producing one record per CDR3 protein. The table lists about 510,000 distinct CDR3 sequences, about 27% of them singletons. This sample stems from a study of blood T cells in healthy people across ages. In addition, the sample was reused for a study of T cells of mothers and their children.

The sequenced sample was blood. This clonotype originated in a boy aged 2-15 years in good health. This chain joins TRBV6-5 and TRBJ2-5; 8 bases are a match to TRBD2. The DNA end favors TRBJ2-1, so the J call may be wrong. The CDR3 DNA sequence: TGTGCCAGCAGTTACCAACGGGGGGGCCGGGATGAGCAGTTCTTC. Its translation: CASSYQRGGRDEQFF.